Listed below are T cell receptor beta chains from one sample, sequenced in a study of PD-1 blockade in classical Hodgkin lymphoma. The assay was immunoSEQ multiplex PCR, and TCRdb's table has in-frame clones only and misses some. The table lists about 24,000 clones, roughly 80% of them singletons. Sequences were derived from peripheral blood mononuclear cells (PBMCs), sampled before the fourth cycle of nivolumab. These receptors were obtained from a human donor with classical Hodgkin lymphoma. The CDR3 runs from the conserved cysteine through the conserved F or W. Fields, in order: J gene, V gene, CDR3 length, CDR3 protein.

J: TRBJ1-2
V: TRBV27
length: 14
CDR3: CASSLNPVYYGYTF

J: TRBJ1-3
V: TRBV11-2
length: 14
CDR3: CASSLGLSGNTIYF

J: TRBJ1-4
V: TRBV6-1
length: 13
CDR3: CASVTGESEKLFF

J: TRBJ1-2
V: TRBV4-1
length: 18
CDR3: CASSQVVKGLRVNYGYTF

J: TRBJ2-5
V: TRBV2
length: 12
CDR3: CASSSGEETQYF

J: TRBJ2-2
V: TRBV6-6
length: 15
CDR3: CASSYSRVNTGELFF

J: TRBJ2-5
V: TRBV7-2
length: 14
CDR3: CASSLLRGQETQYF

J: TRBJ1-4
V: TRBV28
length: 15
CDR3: CASSFVRTYNEKLFF

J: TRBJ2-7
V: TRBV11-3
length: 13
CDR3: CASSLPGQVEQYF

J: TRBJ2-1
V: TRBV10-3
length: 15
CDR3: CAISEGLAGANEQFF

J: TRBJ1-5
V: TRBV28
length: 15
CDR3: CASSLSTGLHQPQHF

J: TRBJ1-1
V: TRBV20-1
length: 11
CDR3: CSARQGTEAFF

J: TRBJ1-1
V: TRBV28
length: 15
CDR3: CASSLFGTGVTEAFF

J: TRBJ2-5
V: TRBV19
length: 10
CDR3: CASRGETQYF

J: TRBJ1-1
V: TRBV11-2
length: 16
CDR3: CASSLTALKANTEAFF

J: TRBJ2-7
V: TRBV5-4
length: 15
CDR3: CASSFRAESSYEQYF

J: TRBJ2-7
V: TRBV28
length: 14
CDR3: CASSSTSAAYEQYF

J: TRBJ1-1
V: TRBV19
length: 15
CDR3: CASSATGTENTEAFF

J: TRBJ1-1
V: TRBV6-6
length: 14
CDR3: CASSWGDTSAEAFF

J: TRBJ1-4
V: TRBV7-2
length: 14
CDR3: CASSLTGSNEKLFF

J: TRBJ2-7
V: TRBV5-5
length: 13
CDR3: CASSPARFYEQYF

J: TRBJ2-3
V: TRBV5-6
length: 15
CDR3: CASSLLSGLTDTQYF

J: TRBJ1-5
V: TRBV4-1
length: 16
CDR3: CASSQPGTGGNQPQHF

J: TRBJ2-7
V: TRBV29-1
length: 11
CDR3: CSARGSYEQYF

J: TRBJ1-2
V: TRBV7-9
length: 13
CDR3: CASSLGAVYGYTF

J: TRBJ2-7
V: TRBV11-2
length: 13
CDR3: CASSAGISYEQYF

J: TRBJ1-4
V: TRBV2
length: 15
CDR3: CASSFTGGVNEKLFF

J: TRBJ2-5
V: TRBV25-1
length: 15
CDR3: CASGPPGQGKETQYF

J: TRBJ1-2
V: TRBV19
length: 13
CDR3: CASSIQGIYGYTF

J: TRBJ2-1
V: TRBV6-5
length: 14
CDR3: CASSSGLARNEQFF

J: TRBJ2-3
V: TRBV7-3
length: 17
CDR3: CASSLGWREGPADTQYF

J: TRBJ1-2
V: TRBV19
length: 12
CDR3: CASGRLGYGYTF

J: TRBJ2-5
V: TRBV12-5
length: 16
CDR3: CASGVGPGAGGKTQYF

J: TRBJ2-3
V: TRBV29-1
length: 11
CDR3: CSVGPGDTQYF

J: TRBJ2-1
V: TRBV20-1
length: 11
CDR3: CSANHYNEQFF

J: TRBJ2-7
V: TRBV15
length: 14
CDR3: CATSTSPVMHEQYF

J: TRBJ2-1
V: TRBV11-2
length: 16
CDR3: CASSFWDLAPSNEQFF

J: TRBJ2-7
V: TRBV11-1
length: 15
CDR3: CASSLSRGGHYEQYF

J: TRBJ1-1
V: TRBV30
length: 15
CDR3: CAWILIGNMNTEAFF

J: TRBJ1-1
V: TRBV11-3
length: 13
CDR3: CASSRGTQNEAFF

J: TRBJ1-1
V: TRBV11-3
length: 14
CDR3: CASSAFFMNTEAFF

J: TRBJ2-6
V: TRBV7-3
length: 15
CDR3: CASSFGISGANVLTF

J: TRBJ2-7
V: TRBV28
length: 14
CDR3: CASRSSGRTDEQYF

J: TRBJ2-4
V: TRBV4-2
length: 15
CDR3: CASKSSRGPKNIQYF

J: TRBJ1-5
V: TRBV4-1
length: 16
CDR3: CASSQEGTYSNQPQHF

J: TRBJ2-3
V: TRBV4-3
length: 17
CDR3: CASSPGLAGGYADTQYF

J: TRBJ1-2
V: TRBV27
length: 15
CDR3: CASSLTTGLPYGYTF